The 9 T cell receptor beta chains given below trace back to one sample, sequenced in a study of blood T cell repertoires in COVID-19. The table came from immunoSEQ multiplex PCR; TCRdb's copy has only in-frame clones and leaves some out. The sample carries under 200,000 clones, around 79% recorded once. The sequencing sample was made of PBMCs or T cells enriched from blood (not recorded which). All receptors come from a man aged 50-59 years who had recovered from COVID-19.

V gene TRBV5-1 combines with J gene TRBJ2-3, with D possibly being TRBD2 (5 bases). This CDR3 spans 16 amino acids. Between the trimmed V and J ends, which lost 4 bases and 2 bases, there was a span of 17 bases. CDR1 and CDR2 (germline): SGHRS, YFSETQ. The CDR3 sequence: CASSVVGNLDTDTQYF. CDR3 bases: TGCGCCAGCAGCGTAGTCGGGAATCTAGACACAGATACGCAGTATTTT.

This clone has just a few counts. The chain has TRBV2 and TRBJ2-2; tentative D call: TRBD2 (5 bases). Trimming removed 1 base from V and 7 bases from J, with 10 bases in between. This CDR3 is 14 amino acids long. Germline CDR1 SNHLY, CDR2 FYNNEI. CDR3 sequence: CASSEGPGGGELFF. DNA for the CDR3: TGTGCCAGCAGTGAAGGCCCCGGAGGCGGGGAGCTGTTTTTT.

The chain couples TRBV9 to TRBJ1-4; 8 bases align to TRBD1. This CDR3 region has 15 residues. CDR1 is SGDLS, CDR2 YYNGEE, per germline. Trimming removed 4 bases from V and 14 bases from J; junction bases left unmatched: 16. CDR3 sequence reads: CASSPRIQGDGVLFF. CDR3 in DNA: TGTGCCAGCAGCCCGAGGATACAGGGGGACGGGGTTCTGTTTTTT.

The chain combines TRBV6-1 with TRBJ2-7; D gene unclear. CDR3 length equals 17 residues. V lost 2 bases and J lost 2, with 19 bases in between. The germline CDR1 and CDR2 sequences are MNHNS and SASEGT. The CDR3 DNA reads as TGTGCCAGCAGTGAAATAAAACAGCTGAACGTAGCCTACGAGCAGTACTTC. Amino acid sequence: CASSEIKQLNVAYEQYF.

CDR3 sequence: CASSVGRVPTFSNQPQHF. DNA of the CDR3: TGTGCCAGCAGCGTAGGTCGTGTGCCTACCTTTAGCAATCAGCCCCAGCATTTT. The chain joins TRBV9 to TRBJ1-5; no firm D call. From germline, CDR1 is SGDLS and CDR2 YYNGEE. Trimming took 0 bases from V and 0 from J, leaving 16 bases between them. This CDR3 has 18 residues.

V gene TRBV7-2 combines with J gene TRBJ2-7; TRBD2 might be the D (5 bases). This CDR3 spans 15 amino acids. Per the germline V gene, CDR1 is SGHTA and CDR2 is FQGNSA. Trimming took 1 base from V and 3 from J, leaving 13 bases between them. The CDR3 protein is CASSLGSGSVYEQYF. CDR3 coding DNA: TGTGCCAGCAGCTTAGGAAGCGGTTCCGTCTACGAGCAGTACTTC.

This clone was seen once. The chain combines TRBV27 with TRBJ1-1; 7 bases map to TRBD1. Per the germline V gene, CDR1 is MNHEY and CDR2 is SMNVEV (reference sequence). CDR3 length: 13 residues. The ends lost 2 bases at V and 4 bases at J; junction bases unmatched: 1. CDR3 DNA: TGTGCCAGCAGTTTAGCAGGGGGCACTGAAGCTTTCTTT. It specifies CASSLAGGTEAFF.

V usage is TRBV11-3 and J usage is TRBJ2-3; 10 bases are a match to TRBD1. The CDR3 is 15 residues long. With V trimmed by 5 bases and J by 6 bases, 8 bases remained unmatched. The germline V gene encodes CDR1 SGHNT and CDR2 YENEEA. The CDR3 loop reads CASSPGTGDSDTQYF. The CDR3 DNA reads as TGTGCCAGCAGCCCCGGGACAGGGGACTCTGATACGCAGTATTTT. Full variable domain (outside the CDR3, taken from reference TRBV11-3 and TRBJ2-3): EAGVVQSPRYKIIEKKQPVAFWCNPISGHNTLYWYLQNLGQGPELLIRYENEEAVDDSQLPKDRFSAERLKGVDSTLKIQPAELGDSAVYLCASSPGTGDSDTQYFGPGTRLTVL.

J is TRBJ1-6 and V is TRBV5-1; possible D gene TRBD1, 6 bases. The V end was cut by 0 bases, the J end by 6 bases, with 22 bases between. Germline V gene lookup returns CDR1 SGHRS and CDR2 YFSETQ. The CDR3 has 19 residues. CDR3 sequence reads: CASSLGGQRPKLSNSPLHF. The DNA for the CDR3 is TGCGCCAGCAGCTTGGGAGGACAGAGACCTAAGTTAAGTAATTCACCCCTCCACTTT.